What follows are 21 T cell receptor beta chains derived from one specimen sequenced in a study of vaccination effects on CD4 cells after COVID-19. No antigen has been assigned to these receptors. Isolating CD4+ T cells followed 9 to 11 days of culture. All participants had two doses of either the BNT162b2 or mRNA-1273 vaccine. Data came from immunoSEQ multiplex PCR; TCRdb stores just in-frame clones and leaves some out. The table records some 60,000 clones, about 78% of them present only once. Sequenced here: CD4+ T cells from PBMCs cultured without peptide, sampled after COVID-19 vaccination. Receptors were obtained from a human donor who received a COVID-19 vaccine.

This chain joins TRBV12-3 or TRBV12-4 and TRBJ1-5; 8 positions match TRBD1. The CDR3 consists of 13 residues. The junction had 2 bases not matched to a gene; V was cut back by 5 bases and J by 5 bases. DNA for the CDR3: TGTGCCAGCAGTGAGACAGGGGATCAGCCCCAGCATTTT. Translated: CASSETGDQPQHF.

This rearrangement joins TRBV6-2 or TRBV6-3 to TRBJ1-2; 8 nucleotides match TRBD1. The germline V gene encodes CDR1 MNHEY and CDR2 SVGEGT. V was clipped by 6 bases and J by 3 bases; unmatched bases: 9. The CDR3 runs to 15 residues. CDR3 coding DNA: TGTGCCAGCAGCCAGCCCAGGGGGCAGGACTATGGCTACACCTTC. Amino acids: CASSQPRGQDYGYTF.

The chain is built from TRBV7-2 and TRBJ1-1, with a possible D match to TRBD1 (5 bases). The length of the CDR3 is 13 residues. V lost 5 bases and J lost 1, with 8 bases in between. The V gene's germline CDR1 is SGHTA and CDR2 FQGNSA. The CDR3 region has the DNA TGTGCCAGCAGCAAAGGACAGAACACTGAAGCTTTCTTT. This sequence encodes CASSKGQNTEAFF.

J is TRBJ1-1 and V is TRBV12-3 or TRBV12-4; weak D call: TRBD1 (5 bases). The CDR3 is 13 residues long. V shed 1 base and J shed 2 bases, with 5 bases lying between them. CDR3 in DNA: TGTGCCAGCAGTTTAGGGGACAACACTGAAGCTTTCTTT. It encodes CASSLGDNTEAFF.

The count of this clone is one. J is TRBJ2-7 and V is TRBV5-1, with D maybe TRBD1 (5 bases). Between the trimmed V and J ends, which lost 4 bases and 0 bases, there was a span of 17 bases. CDR1 and CDR2 (germline): SGHRS, YFSETQ. The length of the CDR3 is 16 residues. CDR3 coding DNA: TGCGCCAGCAGCCCGGTAGGGGTCCGAAGCTCCTACGAGCAGTACTTC. This codes for CASSPVGVRSSYEQYF.

This chain connects TRBV28 to TRBJ2-3, with unresolved D. Trimming removed 5 bases at V and 6 bases at J, with 12 bases between. This CDR3 comprises 13 residues. Germline V gene data show CDR1 as MDHEN and CDR2 as SYDVKM. Here the CDR3 DNA reads TGTGCCAGCAGTCCCCTGGTTGGCGATACGCAGTATTTT. This codes for CASSPLVGDTQYF.

The rearrangement uses TRBV5-1 and TRBJ2-3; D remains unclear. The CDR3 is made up of 16 amino acids. Trimming pared 0 bases from V and 0 bases from J, leaving 11 bases between. Germline loops: CDR1 SGHRS, CDR2 YFSETQ. CDR3 bases: TGCGCCAGCAGCTTGGGGGCAGGTGGAAGCACAGATACGCAGTATTTT. This encodes CASSLGAGGSTDTQYF.

This sequence joins TRBV11-2 and TRBJ1-3; 7 bases agree with TRBD1. This CDR3 contains 15 residues. V dropped 5 bases and J dropped 3; count of bases not matched to a gene: 7. Per germline, CDR1 SGHAT and CDR2 FQNNGV. Here the CDR3 DNA reads TGTGCCAGCAGCCTGGGACAGAAATATGGAAACACCATATATTTT. Its translation is CASSLGQKYGNTIYF. Looking up the rest from reference TRBV11-2 and TRBJ1-3 gives the full variable domain: EAGVAQSPRYKIIEKRQSVAFWCNPISGHATLYWYQQILGQGPKLLIQFQNNGVVDDSQLPKDRFSAERLKGVDSTLKIQPAKLEDSAVYLCASSLGQKYGNTIYFGEGSWLTVV.

This chain connects TRBV12-3 or TRBV12-4 to TRBJ2-5; maybe TRBD1 (6 bases). The CDR3 is 13 residues long. Trimming cost V 6 bases and J 2 bases, with 10 bases left between them. The CDR3 region is CASRGQYQETQYF. The CDR3 nucleotides read TGTGCCAGCAGAGGACAGTATCAAGAGACCCAGTACTTC.

The chain recombines TRBV11-1 with TRBJ1-6, with D possibly matching TRBD1 (6 bases). CDR3 length: 13 residues. V dropped 4 bases and J dropped 14 bases, with 15 bases sitting between them. Germline CDR1 reads SGHAT; CDR2 reads FQDESV (reference sequence). As DNA, the CDR3 is TGTGCCAGCAGCTCCCGGGAGAGGGGGACCCTCCACTTT. Its protein is CASSSRERGTLHF.

J is TRBJ1-1 and V is TRBV7-9; tentatively, D is TRBD1 (6 bases). The CDR3 runs 14 residues. Deletions cut 5 bases from V and 7 bases from J, with 17 bases between. Looked up from germline, CDR1 is SEHNR and CDR2 is FQNEAQ (reference sequence). The CDR3 nucleotides read TGTGCCAGCAGCCCCGGGGGCCGAACCGTTGAAGCTTTCTTT. This codes for CASSPGGRTVEAFF.

This clone has only one observation. The J gene is TRBJ2-1, the V gene TRBV5-1, with 12 positions matching TRBD2. This CDR3 has 17 residues. V lost 3 bases, J lost 7 bases, and 11 bases stayed unmatched. Germline V gives CDR1 SGHRS, CDR2 YFSETQ. For the CDR3, the DNA is TGCGCCAGCAGCTCGGGACTAGCGGGTACCCTTCGAAATGAGCAGTTCTTC. This sequence encodes CASSSGLAGTLRNEQFF.

As for this clone: The junction does not match germline at one end; this may be a read error. This chain connects TRBV5-4 to TRBJ1-1; TRBD1 is a possible D gene (5 bases). The CDR3 has 15 amino acids. Looked up from germline, CDR1 is SGHNT and CDR2 is YYREEE (reference sequence). Written as DNA, the CDR3 is TGTGCCAGCAGCCCGCGCCGGGACCTGAACGCTGAAGCTTTCTTT. Translated, it gives CASSPRRDLNAEAFF.

This clone was observed a handful of times. The chain employs TRBV18 and TRBJ1-5, with 10 bases that match TRBD1. Germline CDR1 KGHSH, CDR2 LQKENI. With V trimmed by 3 bases and J by 3 bases, 5 bases remained unmatched. The CDR3 has 16 residues. CDR3 amino acids: CASSPGTGDLNQPQHF. Here the CDR3 DNA reads TGTGCCAGCTCACCCGGGACAGGGGACCTCAATCAGCCCCAGCATTTT.

The J gene is TRBJ1-6, the V gene TRBV3-1 (or the pseudogene TRBV3-2); perhaps TRBD1 as D (5 bases). Germline assignment: CDR1 LGHDT and CDR2 YNNKEL (reference sequence). The CDR3 runs 14 residues. V was cut by 4 bases and J by 8 bases, with 12 bases left in between. The CDR3 here is CASSRQLRDSPLHF. CDR3 DNA sequence: TGTGCCAGCAGCCGACAGCTAAGGGATTCACCCCTCCACTTT.

The chain employs TRBV27 and TRBJ2-6; D possibly corresponds to TRBD2 (6 bases). CDR3 length: 16 amino acids. V was cut by 6 bases and J by 7 bases, with 19 bases left in between. Per germline, CDR1 MNHEY and CDR2 SMNVEV (reference sequence). In nucleotides, the CDR3 is TGTGCCAGCAGGCCTATGGCAGGGAGGACAGCCAACGTCCTGACTTTC. Translated, it gives CASRPMAGRTANVLTF.

V usage is TRBV28 and J usage is TRBJ2-7, with TRBD2 matching over 8 bases. The CDR3 is 13 residues long. CDR1 is MDHEN, CDR2 SYDVKM, per germline. The trim removed 5 bases at V and 0 bases at J, leaving 0 bases unmatched. CDR3 sequence: CASSSGSSYEQYF. In nucleotides, the CDR3 is TGTGCCAGCAGTAGCGGGAGCTCCTACGAGCAGTACTTC.

This chain joins TRBV12-5 and TRBJ2-3; TRBD2 might be the D (6 bases). The length of the CDR3 is 16 residues. The germline gives CDR1 LGHNT, CDR2 FRNRAP. With 0 bases removed from V and 2 bases from J, the gap between germline ends came to 12 bases. CDR3 DNA: TGTGCTAGTGGTTTGGTGGTTAGCGGCTCCACAGATACGCAGTATTTT. Its protein product is CASGLVVSGSTDTQYF.

This rearrangement joins TRBV4-2 to TRBJ2-7; D not resolved. The germline V gene encodes CDR1 LGHNA and CDR2 YNFKEQ. The CDR3 has 15 amino acids. The ends were cut back, 0 bases at V and 1 base at J, with 10 bases in the middle. CDR3 coding DNA: TGTGCCAGCAGCCAAGATCCAGACTGGTCCTACGAGCAGTACTTC. As protein: CASSQDPDWSYEQYF.

The J gene is TRBJ2-7, the V gene TRBV6-5; D not resolved. The CDR3 has 15 amino acids. V was shortened by 8 bases and J by 5 bases, with 22 bases between the two germline ends. Germline CDR1 and CDR2: MNHEY and SVGAGI. The CDR3 DNA follows: TGTGCCAGCGGCGAGAAACCTGGCCCATGGAACGAGCAGTACTTC. This gives the protein CASGEKPGPWNEQYF.

This clone has just a few counts. The rearrangement joins TRBV7-2 to TRBJ2-7, with TRBD1 matching over 9 bases. The V and J ends lost 6 bases and 3 bases, in that order; junction bases with no gene match: 9. The CDR3 spans 15 residues. Germline V lookup: CDR1 SGHTA, CDR2 FQGNSA. The CDR3 region is CASSRPGTGIYEQYF. The CDR3, as DNA: TGTGCCAGCAGTCGCCCCGGGACAGGGATCTACGAGCAGTACTTC.